This passage covers 2 T cell receptor beta chains from one sample sequenced in a study of blood T cell repertoires in COVID-19. Assay used: immunoSEQ multiplex PCR; TCRdb lists only in-frame clones, some missing. The repertoire holds roughly 260,000 clones, over 75% seen once, with 2% to 3% in the top ten. The sequencing sample was made of peripheral blood. These receptors were collected from a woman in her forties or fifties with acute or convalescent COVID-19.

The chain carries TRBV5-1 and TRBJ1-1; possible D gene TRBD1, 6 bases. The CDR3 is made up of 16 amino acids. Germline V gene lookup returns CDR1 SGHRS and CDR2 YFSETQ. V dropped 0 bases and J dropped 0 bases, with 12 bases sitting between them. DNA of the CDR3: TGCGCCAGCAGCTTGGGAGCAGGGGCGGTGAACACTGAAGCTTTCTTT. Its protein is CASSLGAGAVNTEAFF. Full variable domain (outside the CDR3, taken from reference TRBV5-1 and TRBJ1-1): KAGVTQTPRYLIKTRGQQVTLSCSPISGHRSVSWYQQTPGQGLQFLFEYFSETQRNKGNFPGRFSGRQFSNSRSEMNVSTLELGDSALYLCASSLGAGAVNTEAFFGQGTRLTVV.

This clone has only a few counts. The genes are TRBV28 and TRBJ2-7; 9 bases line up with TRBD1. The germline V gene encodes CDR1 MDHEN and CDR2 SYDVKM. The CDR3 spans 17 residues. J lost 0 bases, V lost 3 bases, and 9 bases had no gene match. The CDR3 spells CASSFDRGMLHSYEQYF. The CDR3 DNA is TGTGCCAGCAGTTTTGACAGGGGGATGTTACACTCCTACGAGCAGTACTTC.